Below, one TCR beta chain is given with its context. The sample originates from a study of beta chain features in type 1 diabetes. The CDR3 extends over 16 amino acids. V lost 3 bases and J lost 6, with 18 bases in between. Germline CDR1 SEHNR, CDR2 FQNEAQ (reference sequence). Expressed TCRB transcripts were sequenced because the isolated RNA had all been reverse transcribed beforehand. The repertoire was sequenced with immunoSEQ multiplex PCR; TCRdb's copy has only in-frame clones and lacks some. Of approximately 250,000 clones in the sample, over 12% were seen once. This chain joins TRBV7-9 and TRBJ1-5; perhaps TRBD1 as D (6 bases). What was sequenced was naive CD4+ T cells from blood. The receptor comes from a middle-aged woman in good health. CDR3 sequence: CASSFGAGEGIQPQHF. CDR3 bases: TGTGCCAGCAGCTTCGGTGCAGGGGAGGGGATTCAGCCCCAGCATTTT.